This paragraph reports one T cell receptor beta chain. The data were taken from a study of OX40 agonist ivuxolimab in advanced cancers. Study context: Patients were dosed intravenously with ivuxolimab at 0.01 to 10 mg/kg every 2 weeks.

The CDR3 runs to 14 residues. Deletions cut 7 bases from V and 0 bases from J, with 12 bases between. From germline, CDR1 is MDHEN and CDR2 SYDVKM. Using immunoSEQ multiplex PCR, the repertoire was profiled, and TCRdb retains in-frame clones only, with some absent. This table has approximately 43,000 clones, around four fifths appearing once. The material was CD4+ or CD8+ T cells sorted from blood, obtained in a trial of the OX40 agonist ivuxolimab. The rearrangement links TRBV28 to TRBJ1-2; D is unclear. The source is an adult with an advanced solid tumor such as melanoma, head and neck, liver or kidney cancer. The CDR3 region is CASKEGSANYGYTF. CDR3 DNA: TGTGCCAGCAAAGAGGGTTCAGCTAACTATGGCTACACCTTC.